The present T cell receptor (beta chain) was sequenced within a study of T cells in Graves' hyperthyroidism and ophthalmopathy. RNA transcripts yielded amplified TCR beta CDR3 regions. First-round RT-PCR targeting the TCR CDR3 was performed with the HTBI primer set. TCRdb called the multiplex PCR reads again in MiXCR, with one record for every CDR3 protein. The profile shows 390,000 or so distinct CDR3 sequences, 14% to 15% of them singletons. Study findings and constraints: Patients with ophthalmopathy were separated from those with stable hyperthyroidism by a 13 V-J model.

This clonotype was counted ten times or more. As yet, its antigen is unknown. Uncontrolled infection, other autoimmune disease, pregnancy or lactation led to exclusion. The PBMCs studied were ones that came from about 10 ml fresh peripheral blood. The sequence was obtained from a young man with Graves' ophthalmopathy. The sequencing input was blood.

The CDR3 spells CASSLGTVYNEQFF. CDR3 DNA sequence: TGTGCCAGCAGCTTGGGGACAGTATACAATGAGCAGTTCTTC. The rearrangement joins TRBV11-3 to TRBJ2-1; 7 bases fit TRBD1. Unmatched junction bases numbered 3, after V lost 3 bases and J lost 4 bases. Per germline, CDR1 SGHNT and CDR2 YENEEA. The CDR3 consists of 14 residues.